The 7 T cell receptor beta chains below were found in one sample sequenced in a study of early T cells in non-severe SARS-CoV-2 infection. TCRdb re-derived calls from the 5' RACE reads in MiXCR, one entry per CDR3 protein. This table holds roughly 40,000 distinct CDR3 sequences, 5.5% to 7% found once. Sequencing was carried out using whole blood. The source of these receptors is an adult who was a healthcare worker with PCR-confirmed SARS-CoV-2 infection or an uninfected control (not recorded which).

This clonotype was counted at least ten times. This chain joins TRBV28 and TRBJ2-4; D might be TRBD1 or TRBD2, each matching 6 bases. CDR1 is MDHEN, CDR2 SYDVKM, per germline. V lost 6 bases and J lost 6, with 15 bases in between. The CDR3 consists of 14 residues. The CDR3, as DNA: TGTGCCAGCAGCCTATCAAAGGGGGGAAACATTCAGTACTTC. Translation: CASSLSKGGNIQYF.

The rearrangement uses TRBV7-3 and TRBJ2-6; no clear D gene. Germline assignment: CDR1 SGHTA and CDR2 FQGTGA. Trimming stripped 10 bases from V and 4 bases from J, with 11 bases between. The CDR3 is 13 residues long. The DNA of the CDR3 is TGTGCCACCTCGGCAGCAGGGGCCAACGTCCTGACTTTC. This gives the protein CATSAAGANVLTF.

This clonotype was seen more than once but under ten times. The chain links TRBV7-9 to TRBJ2-2; D is unclear. The CDR3 totals 12 residues. Trimming left V 1 base short and J 9 bases short, with 6 bases between. CDR1 is SEHNR and CDR2 is FQNEAQ in the germline V gene (reference sequence). The CDR3 DNA reads TGTGCCAGCAGCTTAGGGGCCCGGGAGCTGTTTTTT. Protein: CASSLGARELFF.

This clonotype was counted many times. The chain employs TRBV19 and TRBJ2-1; D unclear. This CDR3 spans 16 amino acids. Between the trimmed V and J ends, which lost 3 bases and 1 base, there was a span of 13 bases. CDR1 and CDR2 from the germline V gene are LNHDA and SQIVND (reference sequence). CDR3 sequence reads: CASSIVPDLSYNEQFF. In nucleotides, the CDR3 is TGTGCCAGTAGTATCGTACCAGACCTTTCCTACAATGAGCAGTTCTTC.

This chain links TRBV6-6 with TRBJ2-7; D gene uncertain. V was shortened by 2 bases and J by 6 bases, with 14 bases between the two germline ends. This CDR3 has 14 residues. Germline CDR1 is MNHNY and CDR2 is SVGAGI (reference sequence). CDR3 amino acids: CASSYPQSGAEQYF. The DNA of the CDR3 is TGTGCCAGCAGTTACCCGCAATCCGGAGCCGAGCAGTACTTC.

By share of the sample, this clonotype is medium-sized (0.01 to 0.1%). The CDR3 nucleotides are TGTGCCAGCAGCCCCGATCGGAGCTATGAGCAGTTCTTC. Protein product: CASSPDRSYEQFF. The chain combines TRBV7-8 with TRBJ2-1, with D uncertain. The CDR3 runs 13 residues. The germline V and J ends were trimmed by 5 bases and 8 bases, with 13 bases remaining between them. Germline V gene data show CDR1 as SGHVS and CDR2 as FQNEAQ. The full variable domain, with the rest looked up from reference TRBV7-8 and TRBJ2-1, is GAGVSQSPRYKVAKRGQDVALRCDPISGHVSLFWYQQALGQGPEFLTYFQNEAQLDKSGLPSDRFFAERPEGSVSTLKIQRTQQEDSAVYLCASSPDRSYEQFFGPGTRLTVL.

This clonotype occurred many times. V is TRBV29-1 and J is TRBJ2-1; weak D call: TRBD1 (6 bases). Germline V gene sequence: CDR1 SQVTM, CDR2 ANQGSEA. There are 14 residues in the CDR3. Deletions cut 1 base from V and 4 bases from J, with 11 bases between. The CDR3 sequence: CSVEVMDSYNEQFF. The CDR3, as DNA: TGCAGCGTTGAAGTGATGGACAGTTACAATGAGCAGTTCTTC.